This T cell receptor beta chain was found in a study of blood T cells in healthy people across ages. The CDR3 sequence is 16 residues long. Looked up from germline, CDR1 is MDHEN and CDR2 is SYDVKM. Trimming removed 3 bases from V and 1 base from J, with 15 bases in between. A few counts support this clonotype. The antigen is unknown. The use of a sample-barcoded 5' primer and a J-beta primer mix characterized a second PCR of about 6 to 11 cycles. TCRdb independently ran MiXCR on the 5' RACE reads; one entry per CDR3 protein. The sample consists of just under 550,000 distinct CDR3 sequences, about 25% of them appearing once. General study results and limits: In the absence of known donor CMV status, changes in expanded clonotypes were possibly confounded.

This sample also belongs to another study, concerning T cells of mothers and their children. In that study: No T cell clones of persistent microchimeric origin were detected.

The sample taken for sequencing was blood. This receptor was identified in a boy between 5 and 17 years old in good health. The chain employs TRBV28 and TRBJ2-5; no definite D call. The CDR3 loop is CASSFRFRQVQETQYF. The CDR3 DNA follows: TGTGCCAGCAGTTTCCGCTTTCGGCAGGTCCAAGAGACCCAGTACTTC.